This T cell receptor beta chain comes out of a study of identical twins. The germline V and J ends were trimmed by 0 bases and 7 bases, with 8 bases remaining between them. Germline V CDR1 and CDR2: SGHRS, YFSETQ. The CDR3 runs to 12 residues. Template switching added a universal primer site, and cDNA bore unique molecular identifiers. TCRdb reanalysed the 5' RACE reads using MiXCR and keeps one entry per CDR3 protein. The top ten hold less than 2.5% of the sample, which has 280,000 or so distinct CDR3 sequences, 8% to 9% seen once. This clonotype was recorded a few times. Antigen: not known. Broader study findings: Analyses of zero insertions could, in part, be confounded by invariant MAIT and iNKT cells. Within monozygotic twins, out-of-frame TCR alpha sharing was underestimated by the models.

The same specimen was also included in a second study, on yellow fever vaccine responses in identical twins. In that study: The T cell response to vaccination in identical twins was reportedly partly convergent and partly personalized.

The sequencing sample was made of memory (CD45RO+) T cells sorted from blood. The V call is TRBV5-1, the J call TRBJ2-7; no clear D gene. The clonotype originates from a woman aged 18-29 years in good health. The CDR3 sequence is CASSLAGQEQYF. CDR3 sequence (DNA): TGCGCCAGCAGCTTGGCGGGCCAGGAGCAGTACTTC.